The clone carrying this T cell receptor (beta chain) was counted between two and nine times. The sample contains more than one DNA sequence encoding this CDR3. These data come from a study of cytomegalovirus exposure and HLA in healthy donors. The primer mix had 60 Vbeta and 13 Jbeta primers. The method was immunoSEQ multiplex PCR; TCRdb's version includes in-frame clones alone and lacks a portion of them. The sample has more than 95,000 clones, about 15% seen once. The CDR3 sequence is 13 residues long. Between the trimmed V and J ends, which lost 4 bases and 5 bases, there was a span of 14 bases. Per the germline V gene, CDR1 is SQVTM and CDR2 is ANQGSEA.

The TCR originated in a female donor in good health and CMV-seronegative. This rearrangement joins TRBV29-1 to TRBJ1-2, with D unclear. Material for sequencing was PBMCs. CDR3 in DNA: TGCAGCGTTGGGGCAGGACTTGGGTATGGCTACACCTTC. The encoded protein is CSVGAGLGYGYTF.